What follows describes a single TCR beta chain. A deep-level run was used for the assay. Using 200 ng DNA, some 30,000 T cell genomes, the sorted-subset replicate PCRs were run. The repertoire was sequenced with immunoSEQ multiplex PCR; TCRdb's copy has only in-frame clones and lacks some. The sample has about 1 million clones, approximately 68% seen once. The sample is drawn from a study of shared clonotypes between healthy human individuals. The CDR3 is made up of 12 amino acids. The ends were cut back, 2 bases at V and 5 bases at J, with 7 bases in the middle. Germline lookup yields CDR1 SGDLS and CDR2 YYNGEE.

The sequence derives from a man aged 18-30 years in good health. V usage is TRBV9 and J usage is TRBJ2-5; D is unresolved. Sequenced sample: memory CD4+ T cells sorted from blood. Stated subset: CD45RA-negative fraction. CDR3 DNA sequence: TGTGCCAGCAGCGTGAAGGGCGAGACCCAGTACTTC. Amino acid sequence: CASSVKGETQYF.